Shown below are 14 T cell receptor beta chains from a single sample sequenced in a study of OX40 agonist ivuxolimab in advanced cancers. Profiling relied on immunoSEQ multiplex PCR, and the TCRdb table lists in-frame clones only, not all of them. The sample carries tens of thousands of clones, 70% to 90% recorded once. The sample here was CD4+ or CD8+ T cells sorted from blood, taken in a trial of the OX40 agonist ivuxolimab. These receptors were obtained from an adult with an advanced solid tumor such as melanoma, head and neck, liver or kidney cancer.

The CDR3 loop reads CASRRDRGFDYGYTF. CDR3 nucleotides: TGTGCCAGCAGGCGGGACAGGGGCTTTGACTATGGCTACACCTTC. The rearrangement uses TRBV7-2 and TRBJ1-2, with 10 bases identical to TRBD1. V was pared by 6 bases and J by 3 bases, with 7 bases of the junction left unmatched. Germline CDR1 SGHTA, CDR2 FQGNSA. The CDR3 totals 15 residues.

V gene TRBV10-2 combines with J gene TRBJ2-6; the match to TRBD1 covers 7 bases. V shed 2 bases, J shed 4 bases, and the junction held 11 bases outside the gene matches. Germline CDR1 reads WSHSY; CDR2 reads SAAADI. CDR3 size: 18 residues. CDR3 amino acids: CASSEERGRRAGANVLTF. For the CDR3, the DNA is TGCGCCAGCAGTGAGGAAAGGGGGCGGCGCGCCGGGGCCAACGTCCTGACTTTC.

The chain couples TRBV18 to TRBJ1-3, with 9 nucleotides matching TRBD1. V was clipped by 3 bases and J by 2 bases; unmatched bases: 2. This CDR3 is 15 amino acids long. Germline-derived CDR1 and CDR2 are KGHSH and LQKENI. This CDR3 is CASSPTGGPGNTIYF. Written as DNA, the CDR3 is TGTGCCAGCTCACCTACAGGGGGCCCTGGAAACACCATATATTTT. The full variable domain, rest sourced from reference TRBV18 and TRBJ1-3, is NAGVMQNPRHLVRRRGQEARLRCSPMKGHSHVYWYRQLPEEGLKFMVYLQKENIIDESGMPKERFSAEFPKEGPSILRIQQVVRGDSAAYFCASSPTGGPGNTIYFGEGSWLTVV.

This clone was seen more than once but under ten times. The chain couples TRBV27 to TRBJ1-1, with a tentative D call TRBD1 (6 bases). This CDR3 has 13 residues. Trimming removed 10 bases at V and 0 bases at J, with 12 bases between. Germline CDR1 reads MNHEY; CDR2 reads SMNVEV (reference sequence). CDR3 DNA sequence: TGTGCCACCGGGGACACCATGAACACTGAAGCTTTCTTT. It specifies CATGDTMNTEAFF.

The chain links TRBV29-1 to TRBJ1-1; D uncertain. Trimming cost V 6 bases and J 1 base, with 9 bases left between them. This CDR3 spans 12 amino acids. Per the germline V gene, CDR1 is SQVTM and CDR2 is ANQGSEA. The CDR3 loop reads CSVSDGNTEAFF. The CDR3 coding sequence is TGCAGCGTCTCTGACGGGAACACTGAAGCTTTCTTT.

V usage is TRBV10-3 and J usage is TRBJ1-2, with D hard to call. This CDR3 contains 15 residues. CDR1 ENHRY and CDR2 SYGVKD come from the germline V gene. Trimming removed 4 bases from V and 1 base from J, with 13 bases in between. The CDR3 nucleotides are TGTGCCATCAGTGGTCGGCAGGAGATTAACTATGGCTACACCTTC. This translates into CAISGRQEINYGYTF.

The chain joins TRBV2 to TRBJ2-7; D is undetermined. From germline, CDR1 is SNHLY and CDR2 FYNNEI. The CDR3 spans 12 residues. V was shortened by 5 bases and J by 3 bases, with 8 bases between the two germline ends. In nucleotides, the CDR3 is TGTGCCAGCAGTAAGCTCAACTACGAGCAGTACTTC. Translated, it gives CASSKLNYEQYF.

This rearrangement joins TRBV5-1 to TRBJ1-1; tentatively, D is TRBD1 (5 bases). Germline V gene lookup returns CDR1 SGHRS and CDR2 YFSETQ. The CDR3 extends over 14 amino acids. The V gene lost 4 bases and the J gene lost 6 bases, with 16 bases spanning the gap. The DNA of the CDR3 is TGCGCCAGCAGCCCGGGGGACGGCATCTCTGAAGCTTTCTTT. The encoded protein is CASSPGDGISEAFF.

To note about this clone: At one end, the junction sequence differs from germline, possibly due to a read error. The V call is TRBV7-7, the J call TRBJ2-5; D is unresolved. The CDR3 spans 15 residues. Looked up from germline, CDR1 is SSHAT and CDR2 is FNYEAQ (reference sequence). Here the CDR3 DNA reads TGTGCTAGCAGCTTGAACACACTCGCCCAAGAGACCCAGTACTTC. Translating it yields CASSLNTLAQETQYF.

The sample holds one count of this clone. The chain employs TRBV5-1 and TRBJ2-7; 8 bases agree with TRBD1. The CDR3 is 13 amino acids. CDR1 and CDR2 from the germline V gene are SGHRS and YFSETQ. J gave up 4 bases and V 4 bases, and 4 bases lay outside the gene matches. CDR3 sequence reads: CASSGGTGYEQYF. The CDR3 region has the DNA TGCGCCAGCAGCGGGGGGACAGGATACGAGCAGTACTTC.

A note on this clone: Germline and junction disagree at one end, which may indicate a read error. This CDR3 is also generated by other DNA sequences in the sample. This rearrangement joins TRBV2 to TRBJ2-7, with TRBD1 matching 8 bases. Germline V lookup: CDR1 SNHLY, CDR2 FYNNEI. The CDR3 loop spans 15 amino acids. The CDR3 coding sequence is TGCGCCAGCGGAGGGAAGACAGGGGTCGTCTACGAGCAGTACTTC. Amino acid sequence: CASGGKTGVVYEQYF. Combining the CDR3 with reference TRBV2 and TRBJ2-7 gives the whole variable domain EPEVTQTPSHQVTQMGQEVILRCVPISNHLYFYWYRQILGQKVEFLVSFYNNEISEKSEIFDDQFSVERPDGSNFTLKIRSTKLEDSAMYFCASGGKTGVVYEQYFGPGTRLTVT.

This clone was seen only once. This sequence joins TRBV4-2 and TRBJ2-5; 10 nucleotides align to TRBD2. The trim removed 5 bases at V and 2 bases at J, leaving 2 bases unmatched. The germline gives CDR1 LGHNA, CDR2 YNFKEQ. The CDR3 totals 14 residues. The CDR3 DNA sequence: TGTGCCAGCAGCTCAGCGGGGGGGCAAGAGACCCAGTACTTC. Translating gives CASSSAGGQETQYF.

The rearrangement joins TRBV7-2 to TRBJ2-1; 8 bases align to TRBD2. The CDR3 is 16 amino acids. The V and J ends lost 5 bases and 5 bases, in that order; junction bases with no gene match: 11. Per germline, CDR1 SGHTA and CDR2 FQGNSA. CDR3 sequence reads: CASSAPGSGANNEQFF. In DNA form, the CDR3 reads TGTGCCAGCAGCGCCCCGGGTAGCGGGGCAAACAATGAGCAGTTCTTC.

This clone was detected only a few times. The chain joins TRBV10-1 to TRBJ1-2; D remains unclear. This CDR3 contains 13 residues. CDR1 is WNHNN and CDR2 is SYGVQD in the germline V gene (reference sequence). V was trimmed by 0 bases and J by 5 bases, leaving 7 bases between them. CDR3 coding DNA: TGCGCCAGCAGTGAGTCTAGGCGATATGGCTACACCTTC. This encodes CASSESRRYGYTF.